This entry lists 12 T cell receptor beta chains sequenced from one sample in a study of a mutant IDH1 vaccine in newly diagnosed glioma. TCRdb keeps only in-frame clones here, not all; method: immunoSEQ multiplex PCR. The sample shows tens of thousands of clones, roughly 80% of them seen only once. Indicated time point: baseline, week 1 (first vaccination visit). This sample's treatment: pre-vaccination baseline after standard-of-care therapy. Sequences were derived from PBMCs, sampled from a glioma patient treated with radiotherapy, temozolomide or both. The receptors were gathered from a woman in her forties with glioma.

This clone came up a few times. V and J are TRBV5-6 and TRBJ1-1; weak D call: TRBD1 (5 bases). V was clipped by 1 base and J by 7 bases, with 14 bases between them. This CDR3 has 14 residues. The germline gives CDR1 SGHDT, CDR2 YYEEEE. The CDR3 reads CASSLSGVRGEAFF. The DNA of the CDR3 is TGTGCCAGCAGCTTGTCGGGGGTGAGGGGTGAAGCTTTCTTT.

The CDR3 region has the DNA TGTGCCAGCAGCCAAGAACTCAGGGGAGGGCACGAGCAGTACTTC. As protein: CASSQELRGGHEQYF. The rearrangement joins TRBV4-2 to TRBJ2-7, with a weak D call TRBD2 (7 bases). V lost 0 bases and J lost 5, with 14 bases in between. The CDR3 length is 15 residues. CDR1 LGHNA and CDR2 YNFKEQ come from the germline V gene.

The chain joins TRBV5-1 to TRBJ1-1; a weak D match, TRBD1 (6 bases). Trimming took 1 base from V and 8 from J, leaving 21 bases between them. The germline V gene has CDR1 SGHRS and CDR2 YFSETQ. The CDR3 is 16 residues long. CDR3 sequence (DNA): TGCGCCAGCAGCTTGATAGCAGGGGAGAGCTTCCAGGAAGCTTTCTTT. The encoded protein is CASSLIAGESFQEAFF.

The CDR3 here is CASSLTWDQPQHF. CDR3 DNA sequence: TGCGCCAGCAGCTTGACGTGGGATCAGCCCCAGCATTTT. V usage is TRBV5-1 and J usage is TRBJ1-5; D call uncertain. The germline V gene encodes CDR1 SGHRS and CDR2 YFSETQ. V was clipped by 1 base and J by 5 bases, with 7 bases between them. The CDR3 spans 13 residues.

The rearrangement uses TRBV15 and TRBJ2-2, with 7 bases aligning to TRBD1. Germline V lookup: CDR1 LNHNV, CDR2 YYDKDF (reference sequence). With 3 bases clipped from V and 4 bases from J, the junction kept 11 bases outside the gene matches. The CDR3 is 17 amino acids. Here the CDR3 reads CATSRYRDSGSTGELFF. In DNA form, the CDR3 reads TGTGCCACCAGCAGGTACAGGGACAGCGGTAGCACCGGGGAGCTGTTTTTT.

The gene calls are TRBV18 and TRBJ1-1; tentatively, D is TRBD1 (6 bases). Per the germline V gene, CDR1 is KGHSH and CDR2 is LQKENI. V shed 1 base and J shed 5 bases, with 14 bases lying between them. This CDR3 spans 15 amino acids. Here the CDR3 reads CASSPRQDGLTEAFF. In DNA form, the CDR3 reads TGTGCCAGCTCACCACGACAGGATGGTTTGACTGAAGCTTTCTTT.

The chain is built from TRBV19 and TRBJ2-7; TRBD2 aligns across 8 bases. Germline V lookup: CDR1 LNHDA, CDR2 SQIVND (reference sequence). V shed 3 bases, J shed 0 bases, and the junction held 4 bases outside the gene matches. CDR3 length equals 15 residues. CDR3 protein: CASSILAGGSYEQYF. In nucleotides, the CDR3 is TGTGCCAGTAGTATTCTGGCGGGGGGCTCCTACGAGCAGTACTTC.

J is TRBJ1-2 and V is TRBV30, with a tentative D call TRBD1 (5 bases). CDR1 is GTSNPN, CDR2 SVGIG, per germline (reference sequence). This CDR3 region has 12 residues. V was shortened by 5 bases and J by 4 bases, with 11 bases between the two germline ends. The CDR3 DNA sequence: TGTGCCTGGGGGGGACCCACCTATGGCTACACCTTC. Encoded protein: CAWGGPTYGYTF.

V and J are TRBV5-4 and TRBJ1-4; the D is unclear. Deletions cut 9 bases from V and 4 bases from J, with 13 bases between. The CDR3 sequence is 13 residues long. From germline, CDR1 is SGHNT and CDR2 YYREEE (reference sequence). CDR3 sequence (DNA): TGTGCCACCACCGTTGGACTTAATGAAAAACTGTTTTTT. Translation gives CATTVGLNEKLFF.

The chain joins TRBV7-2 to TRBJ1-2; D is perhaps TRBD1 (5 bases). Per germline, CDR1 SGHTA and CDR2 FQGNSA. With 7 bases removed from V and 8 bases from J, the gap between germline ends came to 14 bases. The CDR3 extends over 12 amino acids. As DNA, the CDR3 is TGTGCCAGCACCACCCCAGGGCAGGGCTACACCTTC. Translating gives CASTTPGQGYTF.

In the case of this clone: Other DNA sequences from this sample encode an identical CDR3 as well. The chain has TRBV2 and TRBJ2-5; no firm D call. The V and J ends lost 4 bases and 3 bases respectively, with 3 bases between them. The CDR3 length is 11 residues. Germline V CDR1 and CDR2: SNHLY, FYNNEI. CDR3 protein: CASSGEETQYF. The CDR3 DNA is TGTGCCAGCAGTGGGGAAGAGACCCAGTACTTC.

The rearrangement uses TRBV9 and TRBJ2-7, with 7 bases matching TRBD2. The CDR3 has 15 residues. The germline CDR1 and CDR2 sequences are SGDLS and YYNGEE. With 4 bases clipped from V and 3 bases from J, the junction kept 10 bases outside the gene matches. The CDR3 DNA sequence: TGTGCCAGCAGCCCCCACGGTGGGGGGGTCTACGAGCAGTACTTC. Translation gives CASSPHGGGVYEQYF.